The 31 T cell receptor beta chains below all came from one sample that was sequenced in a study of cytomegalovirus exposure and HLA in healthy donors. Sequencing used immunoSEQ multiplex PCR; TCRdb keeps in-frame clones, though not all of them. Among hundreds of thousands of clones, roughly 88% were seen once, and the ten largest hold under 0.95%. The sequencing sample was made of PBMCs. Every receptor here comes from a woman between 18 and 29 years old in good health and CMV-seronegative.

V gene TRBV11-2 combines with J gene TRBJ2-2; D is unresolved. Trimming stripped 6 bases from V and 5 bases from J, with 19 bases between. This CDR3 spans 16 amino acids. The germline V gene has CDR1 SGHAT and CDR2 FQNNGV. This chain's CDR3 is CASRQNRRGLTGELFF. CDR3 bases: TGTGCCAGCAGACAAAACCGCAGAGGTTTGACCGGGGAGCTGTTTTTT.

This clone was observed a handful of times. This chain connects TRBV9 to TRBJ2-5; D not resolved. CDR1 SGDLS and CDR2 YYNGEE come from the germline V gene. This CDR3 contains 13 residues. Trimming stripped 4 bases from V and 5 bases from J, with 12 bases between. CDR3 in DNA: TGTGCCAGCAGCCCCGAGGTTAGCGAGACCCAGTACTTC. The encoded protein is CASSPEVSETQYF.

This rearrangement joins TRBV14 to TRBJ2-7; 8 bases are shared with TRBD1. The germline V gene encodes CDR1 SGHDN and CDR2 FVKESK. This CDR3 spans 16 amino acids. Trimming at V came to 4 bases and at J to 0 bases, leaving 8 bases not matched to a gene. In DNA form, the CDR3 reads TGTGCCAGCAGCCTTACGGGACAGGCGTACTCCTACGAGCAGTACTTC. Encoded protein: CASSLTGQAYSYEQYF.

This chain joins TRBV7-9 and TRBJ1-4; 8 bases match TRBD1. The J segment lost 0 bases and the V segment lost 7 bases, leaving 4 bases of the junction unmatched. The CDR3 sequence is 15 residues long. CDR1 and CDR2 (germline): SEHNR, FQNEAQ (reference sequence). The CDR3 spells CASMAQGATNEKLFF. The CDR3 DNA reads as TGTGCCAGCATGGCACAGGGGGCAACTAATGAAAAACTGTTTTTT.

The V call is TRBV18, the J call TRBJ2-3, with TRBD2 identical over 7 bases. The CDR3 totals 17 residues. V shed 2 bases and J 1 base; nucleotides not matched to a gene: 9. Germline CDR1 and CDR2: KGHSH and LQKENI. Here the CDR3 DNA reads TGTGCCAGCTCACCAGTTCAGGGAGGGTTTCGCACAGATACGCAGTATTTT. Translating it yields CASSPVQGGFRTDTQYF. Drawing the rest from reference TRBV18 and TRBJ2-3, the complete variable domain is NAGVMQNPRHLVRRRGQEARLRCSPMKGHSHVYWYRQLPEEGLKFMVYLQKENIIDESGMPKERFSAEFPKEGPSILRIQQVVRGDSAAYFCASSPVQGGFRTDTQYFGPGTRLTVL.

This clone was observed once. This chain connects TRBV10-3 to TRBJ2-5; 9 bases agree with TRBD2. The CDR3 has 17 residues. After removal of 4 bases from V and 0 bases from J, the junction contained 9 bases not matched to a gene. Germline CDR1 ENHRY, CDR2 SYGVKD. The DNA of the CDR3 is TGTGCCATCAGTGGGGGTAGCGGGGGCGCGTACCAAGAGACCCAGTACTTC. It specifies CAISGGSGGAYQETQYF.

The chain links TRBV9 to TRBJ1-6; TRBD1 might be the D (6 bases). V was trimmed by 0 bases and J by 3 bases, leaving 13 bases between them. The CDR3 loop spans 17 amino acids. CDR1 is SGDLS, CDR2 YYNGEE, per germline. The CDR3 reads CASSVDLGAGYNSPLHF. The CDR3 region has the DNA TGTGCCAGCAGCGTAGATCTGGGGGCGGGCTATAATTCACCCCTCCACTTT. The full variable domain, in which reference TRBV9 and TRBJ1-6 provide the parts outside the CDR3, is DSGVTQTPKHLITATGQRVTLRCSPRSGDLSVYWYQQSLDQGLQFLIQYYNGEERAKGNILERFSAQQFPDLHSELNLSSLELGDSALYFCASSVDLGAGYNSPLHFGNGTRLTVT.

This rearrangement joins TRBV2 to TRBJ2-1; D perhaps matches TRBD2 (6 bases). The germline CDR1 and CDR2 sequences are SNHLY and FYNNEI. V gave up 2 bases and J gave up 0 bases, with 11 bases separating them. The CDR3 is made up of 16 amino acids. CDR3 in DNA: TGTGCCAGCAGTGAATTAATAGCGGACTCCTACAATGAGCAGTTCTTC. The encoded protein is CASSELIADSYNEQFF.

The chain joins TRBV5-1 to TRBJ1-3; D remains unclear. V was clipped by 4 bases and J by 0 bases, with 8 bases between them. Germline CDR1 SGHRS, CDR2 YFSETQ. The CDR3 extends over 14 amino acids. DNA for the CDR3: TGCGCCAGCAGCCTATCAAACTCTGGAAACACCATATATTTT. It yields the protein CASSLSNSGNTIYF.

The chain uses TRBV19 and TRBJ1-2; 7 nucleotides align to TRBD1. V dropped 2 bases and J dropped 3; count of bases not matched to a gene: 6. The CDR3 length is 15 residues. The germline CDR1 and CDR2 sequences are LNHDA and SQIVND (reference sequence). This chain's CDR3 is CASSIRTGVDYGYTF. The CDR3 nucleotides read TGTGCCAGTAGTATACGAACAGGGGTGGACTATGGCTACACCTTC. Full variable domain (remainder filled in from reference TRBV19 and TRBJ1-2): DGGITQSPKYLFRKEGQNVTLSCEQNLNHDAMYWYRQDPGQGLRLIYYSQIVNDFQKGDIAEGYSVSREKKESFPLTVTSAQKNPTAFYLCASSIRTGVDYGYTFGSGTRLTVV.

This rearrangement joins TRBV28 to TRBJ1-4; the D gene is possibly TRBD1 (6 bases). The germline CDR1 and CDR2 sequences are MDHEN and SYDVKM. Trimming left V 6 bases short and J 11 bases short, with 10 bases between. The CDR3 is made up of 11 amino acids. The CDR3 sequence: CASSPDRKLFF. The CDR3 nucleotides read TGTGCCAGCAGCCCAGACAGGAAACTGTTTTTT.

This clone was counted a single time. The genes are TRBV19 and TRBJ1-2; D is possibly TRBD1 (6 bases). This CDR3 contains 16 residues. The V end lost 4 bases, the J end lost 5 bases, and 20 bases lay between the germline ends. The germline gives CDR1 LNHDA, CDR2 SQIVND (reference sequence). The CDR3 spells CASSTPTPAGEYGYTF. In nucleotides, the CDR3 is TGTGCCAGTAGTACACCCACCCCTGCAGGGGAATATGGCTACACCTTC.

This clone was seen more than once but under ten times. The rearrangement links TRBV28 to TRBJ2-6; D gene ambiguous. The CDR3 sequence is 17 residues long. V was shortened by 2 bases and J by 1 base, with 12 bases between the two germline ends. From germline, CDR1 is MDHEN and CDR2 SYDVKM. The CDR3 coding sequence is TGTGCCAGCAGTTTAGCTCCACCCACTTCTGGGGCCAACGTCCTGACTTTC. Its protein product is CASSLAPPTSGANVLTF.

V and J are TRBV10-2 and TRBJ2-2; 10 bases are shared with TRBD2. Looked up from germline, CDR1 is WSHSY and CDR2 is SAAADI. The CDR3 length is 15 residues. V shed 7 bases and J 3 bases; nucleotides not matched to a gene: 5. Here the CDR3 DNA reads TGCGCCAGCACCGAAGCGGGAGGGGACACCGGGGAGCTGTTTTTT. The encoded protein is CASTEAGGDTGELFF.

This chain uses TRBV2 with TRBJ2-1; weak D call: TRBD1 (6 bases). V was cut by 6 bases and J by 4 bases, with 19 bases left in between. This CDR3 spans 16 amino acids. Germline assignment: CDR1 SNHLY and CDR2 FYNNEI. CDR3 protein: CASRSTGSVSYNEQFF. The CDR3, as DNA: TGTGCCAGCAGATCAACAGGGAGTGTGTCTTACAATGAGCAGTTCTTC.

This clone appeared a single time. The chain combines TRBV7-2 with TRBJ1-5, with a tentative D call TRBD1 (5 bases). The CDR3 runs to 13 residues. Germline V CDR1 and CDR2: SGHTA, FQGNSA. The ends were cut back, 3 bases at V and 5 bases at J, with 8 bases in the middle. The CDR3 loop is CASSFDRDQPQHF. The CDR3 DNA reads as TGTGCCAGCAGCTTTGACAGAGATCAGCCCCAGCATTTT.

This rearrangement joins TRBV15 to TRBJ1-1; 8 bases are a match to TRBD1. The germline gives CDR1 LNHNV, CDR2 YYDKDF (reference sequence). V shed 0 bases, J shed 3 bases, and the junction held 0 bases outside the gene matches. CDR3 length equals 14 residues. CDR3 protein: CATSRETGDTEAFF. The CDR3 coding sequence is TGTGCCACCAGCAGAGAGACAGGGGACACTGAAGCTTTCTTT.

The rearrangement joins TRBV29-1 to TRBJ2-1, with 9 bases fitting TRBD2. V was pared by 2 bases and J by 8 bases, with 4 bases of the junction left unmatched. This CDR3 contains 13 residues. Germline CDR1 SQVTM, CDR2 ANQGSEA. CDR3 in DNA: TGCAGCGTTGAACGGACTAGCGCATATGAGCAGTTCTTC. Protein: CSVERTSAYEQFF.

The V gene is TRBV27, the J gene TRBJ2-3, with a weak D call TRBD2 (5 bases). This CDR3 contains 14 residues. Germline V lookup: CDR1 MNHEY, CDR2 SMNVEV (reference sequence). V lost 4 bases to trimming and J lost 2 bases, with 10 bases between them. The CDR3 spells CASSSRRVTDTQYF. Written as DNA, the CDR3 is TGTGCCAGCAGTTCCCGGCGGGTCACAGATACGCAGTATTTT.

The chain recombines TRBV5-6 with TRBJ2-4; 9 bases agree with TRBD2. This CDR3 has 17 amino acids. Unmatched junction bases numbered 14, after V lost 1 base and J lost 9 bases. Per the germline V gene, CDR1 is SGHDT and CDR2 is YYEEEE. For the CDR3, the DNA is TGTGCCAGCAGCTTGAGGCCTAGCGGGGCTGCCGGTGGCATTCAGTACTTC. Translating it yields CASSLRPSGAAGGIQYF.

The chain uses TRBV7-6 and TRBJ1-3; the D gene is possibly TRBD1 (6 bases). The CDR3 sequence is 15 residues long. The V end lost 5 bases, the J end lost 0 bases, and 11 bases lay between the germline ends. CDR1 is SGHVS, CDR2 FNYEAQ, per germline. CDR3 DNA sequence: TGTGCCAGCAGCCGCGACAGGAGCTCTGGAAACACCATATATTTT. It specifies CASSRDRSSGNTIYF.

The chain has TRBV2 and TRBJ2-5; tentative D call: TRBD2 (6 bases). Per germline, CDR1 SNHLY and CDR2 FYNNEI. The CDR3 loop spans 13 amino acids. CDR3 sequence reads: CASLRGSGETQYF. CDR3 DNA: TGTGCGAGTTTACGGGGGTCTGGAGAGACCCAGTACTTC. Based on the CDR3 plus reference TRBV2 and TRBJ2-5, the full variable domain is EPEVTQTPSHQVTQMGQEVILRCVPISNHLYFYWYRQILGQKVEFLVSFYNNEISEKSEIFDDQFSVERPDGSNFTLKIRSTKLEDSAMYFCASLRGSGETQYFGPGTRLLVL.

V gene TRBV7-2 combines with J gene TRBJ2-1, with a tentative D call TRBD1 (5 bases). The CDR3 has 13 residues. Germline V gene data show CDR1 as SGHTA and CDR2 as FQGNSA. Trimming took off 3 bases at V and 6 bases at J, with 9 bases between the two ends. For the CDR3, the DNA is TGTGCCAGCAGCTTTATAGGGGTCAATGAGCAGTTCTTC. This encodes CASSFIGVNEQFF.

This clone was counted a few times. The V and J genes are TRBV27 and TRBJ2-1; 11 bases agree with TRBD2. The CDR3 has 16 residues. J lost 5 bases, V lost 5 bases, and 8 bases had no gene match. Germline CDR1 is MNHEY and CDR2 is SMNVEV (reference sequence). CDR3 in amino acids: CASSTRGTSGDNEQFF. CDR3 bases: TGTGCCAGCAGTACGAGAGGGACTAGCGGAGACAATGAGCAGTTCTTC.

The chain carries TRBV5-6 and TRBJ1-1; a weak D match, TRBD1 (5 bases). Deletions cut 0 bases from V and 4 bases from J, with 10 bases between. There are 14 residues in the CDR3. CDR1 is SGHDT and CDR2 is YYEEEE in the germline V gene. For the CDR3, the DNA is TGTGCCAGCAGCTTGGACGGGGGAGGCACTGAAGCTTTCTTT. It specifies CASSLDGGGTEAFF.

This chain links TRBV2 with TRBJ2-7, with TRBD1 matching 9 bases. The junction had 7 bases not matched to a gene; V was cut back by 5 bases and J by 2 bases. The germline CDR1 and CDR2 sequences are SNHLY and FYNNEI. The CDR3 length is 15 residues. The CDR3 sequence: CASSPGTGRAYEQYF. The CDR3 DNA sequence: TGTGCCAGCAGTCCCGGGACAGGGAGAGCCTACGAGCAGTACTTC.

This clone was picked up one time. The chain uses TRBV6-5 and TRBJ2-6, with a possible D match to TRBD2 (5 bases). CDR1 and CDR2 from the germline V gene are MNHEY and SVGAGI. The V end lost 4 bases, the J end lost 0 bases, and 7 bases lay between the germline ends. The CDR3 is 15 residues long. CDR3 amino acids: CASSSRGSGANVLTF. The CDR3 bases are TGTGCCAGCAGTTCCCGGGGCTCTGGGGCCAACGTCCTGACTTTC.

The chain uses TRBV28 and TRBJ1-2; 9 bases agree with TRBD1. The CDR3 is 14 residues long. Germline V gene data show CDR1 as MDHEN and CDR2 as SYDVKM. The ends lost 5 bases at V and 8 bases at J; junction bases unmatched: 9. This chain's CDR3 is CASSVTGGLEGYTF. CDR3 coding DNA: TGTGCCAGCAGTGTTACAGGGGGCCTAGAAGGCTACACCTTC.

This chain links TRBV28 with TRBJ2-3, with 7 bases aligning to TRBD1. J lost 2 bases, V lost 4 bases, and 6 bases had no gene match. This CDR3 is built from 15 residues. Germline lookup yields CDR1 MDHEN and CDR2 SYDVKM. CDR3 DNA sequence: TGTGCCAGCAGTTCGGGACAGATACACACAGATACGCAGTATTTT. Translation: CASSSGQIHTDTQYF.

This chain connects TRBV7-9 to TRBJ1-2; 8 nucleotides agree with TRBD1. Germline-derived CDR1 and CDR2 are SEHNR and FQNEAQ (reference sequence). The ends lost 5 bases at V and 8 bases at J; junction bases unmatched: 7. The CDR3 contains 13 residues. CDR3 sequence reads: CASSNRQGRGYTF. CDR3 sequence (DNA): TGTGCCAGCAGCAACCGACAGGGGCGGGGCTACACCTTC.

The J gene is TRBJ1-1, the V gene TRBV29-1; TRBD1 is a possible D gene (5 bases). Germline V CDR1 and CDR2: SQVTM, ANQGSEA. This CDR3 contains 15 residues. V lost 1 base and J lost 0, with 12 bases in between. For the CDR3, the DNA is TGCAGCGTTGAAGGAAAGTCGGGGGTGAACACTGAAGCTTTCTTT. Protein sequence: CSVEGKSGVNTEAFF.